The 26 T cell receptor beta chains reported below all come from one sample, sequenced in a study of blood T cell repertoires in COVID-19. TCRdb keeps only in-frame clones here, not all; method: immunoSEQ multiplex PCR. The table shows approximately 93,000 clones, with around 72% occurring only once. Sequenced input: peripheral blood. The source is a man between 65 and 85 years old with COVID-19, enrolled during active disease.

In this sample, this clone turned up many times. The CDR3 coding sequence is TGTGCCATCAGTGAGTTCCCCGGGACAAGAATCTCTGGAAACACCATATATTTT. Protein: CAISEFPGTRISGNTIYF. V is TRBV10-3 and J is TRBJ1-3; TRBD1 might be the D (6 bases). The length of the CDR3 is 18 residues. Looked up from germline, CDR1 is ENHRY and CDR2 is SYGVKD. V was pared by 1 base and J by 0 bases, with 16 bases between.

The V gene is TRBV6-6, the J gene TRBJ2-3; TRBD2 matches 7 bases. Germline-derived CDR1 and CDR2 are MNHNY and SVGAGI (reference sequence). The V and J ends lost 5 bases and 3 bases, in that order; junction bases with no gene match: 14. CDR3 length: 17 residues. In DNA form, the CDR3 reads TGTGCCAGCAGTCCTCTACTGGCGGGAGAAGGAACAGATACGCAGTATTTT. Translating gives CASSPLLAGEGTDTQYF.

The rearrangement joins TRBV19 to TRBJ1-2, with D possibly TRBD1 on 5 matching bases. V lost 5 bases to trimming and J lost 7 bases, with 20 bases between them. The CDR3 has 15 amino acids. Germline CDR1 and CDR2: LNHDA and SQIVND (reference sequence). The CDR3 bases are TGTGCCAGTAGTCCGGACACAACTCGGGTTTTTGGCTACACCTTC. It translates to CASSPDTTRVFGYTF. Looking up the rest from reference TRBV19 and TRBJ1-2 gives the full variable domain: DGGITQSPKYLFRKEGQNVTLSCEQNLNHDAMYWYRQDPGQGLRLIYYSQIVNDFQKGDIAEGYSVSREKKESFPLTVTSAQKNPTAFYLCASSPDTTRVFGYTFGSGTRLTVV.

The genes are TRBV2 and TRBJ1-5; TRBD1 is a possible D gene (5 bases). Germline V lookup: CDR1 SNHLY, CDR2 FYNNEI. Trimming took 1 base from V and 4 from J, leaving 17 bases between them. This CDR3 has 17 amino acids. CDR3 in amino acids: CASSEVPGWGGNQPQHF. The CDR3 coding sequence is TGTGCCAGCAGTGAAGTGCCGGGTTGGGGGGGGAATCAGCCCCAGCATTTT.

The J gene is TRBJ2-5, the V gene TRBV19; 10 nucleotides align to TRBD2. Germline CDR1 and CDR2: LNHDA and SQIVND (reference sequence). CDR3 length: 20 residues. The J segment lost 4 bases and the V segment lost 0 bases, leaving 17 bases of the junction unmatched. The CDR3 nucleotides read TGTGCCAGTAGTATAGATTTCGGGCTAGCGGGAGAGAACCCCCGAGAGACCCAGTACTTC. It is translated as CASSIDFGLAGENPRETQYF.

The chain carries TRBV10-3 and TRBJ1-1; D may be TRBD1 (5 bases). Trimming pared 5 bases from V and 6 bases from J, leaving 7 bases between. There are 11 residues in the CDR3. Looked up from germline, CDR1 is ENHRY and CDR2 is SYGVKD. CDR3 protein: CAISSGSEAFF. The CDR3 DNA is TGTGCCATCAGTTCAGGGTCTGAAGCTTTCTTT.

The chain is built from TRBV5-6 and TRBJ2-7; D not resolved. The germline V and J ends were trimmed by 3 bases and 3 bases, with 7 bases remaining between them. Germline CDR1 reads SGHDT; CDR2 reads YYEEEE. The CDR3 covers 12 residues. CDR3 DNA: TGTGCCAGCAGCTACTACAACTACGAGCAGTACTTC. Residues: CASSYYNYEQYF.

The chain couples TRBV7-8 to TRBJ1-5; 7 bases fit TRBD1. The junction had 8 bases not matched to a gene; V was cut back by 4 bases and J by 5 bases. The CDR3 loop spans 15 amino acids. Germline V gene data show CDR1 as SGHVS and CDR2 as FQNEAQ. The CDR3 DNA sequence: TGTGCCAGCAGCTCCCGGACAGGAGGGGATCAGCCCCAGCATTTT. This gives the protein CASSSRTGGDQPQHF.

This CDR3 is CASSLEPPRNSPLHF. DNA for the CDR3: TGTGCCAGCAGCTTAGAACCCCCTAGAAATTCACCCCTCCACTTT. The genes are TRBV7-2 and TRBJ1-6; D not resolved. CDR3 size: 15 residues. Per germline, CDR1 SGHTA and CDR2 FQGNSA. V was pared by 1 base and J by 7 bases, with 11 bases between.

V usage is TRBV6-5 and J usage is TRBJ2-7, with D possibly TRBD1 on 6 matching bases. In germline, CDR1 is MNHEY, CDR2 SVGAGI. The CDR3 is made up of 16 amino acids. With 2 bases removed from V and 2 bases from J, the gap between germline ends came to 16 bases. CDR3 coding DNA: TGTGCCAGCAGTTACACAAAGGACAGCTTTACCTACGAGCAGTACTTC. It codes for CASSYTKDSFTYEQYF.

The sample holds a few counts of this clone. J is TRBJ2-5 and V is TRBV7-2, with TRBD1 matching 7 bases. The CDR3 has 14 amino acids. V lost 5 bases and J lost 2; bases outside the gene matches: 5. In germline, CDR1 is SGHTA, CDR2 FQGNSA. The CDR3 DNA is TGTGCCAGCAGCCCCGACAGGGCACAAGAGACCCAGTACTTC. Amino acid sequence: CASSPDRAQETQYF.

The CDR3 loop reads CASSQGGASRADTQYF. Here the CDR3 DNA reads TGCGCCAGCAGCCAAGGCGGAGCCTCCCGGGCAGATACGCAGTATTTT. This chain uses TRBV4-3 with TRBJ2-3; no clear D gene. From germline, CDR1 is LGHNA and CDR2 YSLEER. The length of the CDR3 is 16 residues. V shed 1 base and J shed 4 bases, with 15 bases lying between them.

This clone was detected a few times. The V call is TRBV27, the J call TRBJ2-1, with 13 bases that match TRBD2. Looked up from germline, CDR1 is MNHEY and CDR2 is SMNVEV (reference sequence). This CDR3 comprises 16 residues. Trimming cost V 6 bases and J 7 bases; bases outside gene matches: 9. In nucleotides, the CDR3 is TGTGCCAGCAGCGCCGAACGGACTAGCGGGAGTAATGAGCAGTTCTTC. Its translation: CASSAERTSGSNEQFF.

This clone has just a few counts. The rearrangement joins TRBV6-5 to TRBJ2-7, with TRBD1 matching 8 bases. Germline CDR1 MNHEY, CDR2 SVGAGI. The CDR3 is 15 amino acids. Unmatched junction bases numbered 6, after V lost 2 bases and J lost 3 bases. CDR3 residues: CASSYQQGVSYEQYF. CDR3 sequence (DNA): TGTGCCAGCAGTTACCAACAGGGGGTTAGCTACGAGCAGTACTTC.

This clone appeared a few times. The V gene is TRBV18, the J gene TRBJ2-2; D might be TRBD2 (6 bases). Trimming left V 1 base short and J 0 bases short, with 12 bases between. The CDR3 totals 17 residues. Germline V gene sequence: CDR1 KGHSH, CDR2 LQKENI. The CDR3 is CASSPRSGGTNTGELFF. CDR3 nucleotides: TGTGCCAGCTCACCACGTTCGGGCGGGACGAACACCGGGGAGCTGTTTTTT.

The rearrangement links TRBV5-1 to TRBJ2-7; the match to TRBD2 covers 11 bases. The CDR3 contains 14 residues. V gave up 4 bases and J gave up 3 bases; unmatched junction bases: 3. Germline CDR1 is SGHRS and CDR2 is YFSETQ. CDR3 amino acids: CASSVLAGGYEQYF. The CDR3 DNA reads TGCGCCAGCAGCGTCCTAGCGGGAGGCTACGAGCAGTACTTC.

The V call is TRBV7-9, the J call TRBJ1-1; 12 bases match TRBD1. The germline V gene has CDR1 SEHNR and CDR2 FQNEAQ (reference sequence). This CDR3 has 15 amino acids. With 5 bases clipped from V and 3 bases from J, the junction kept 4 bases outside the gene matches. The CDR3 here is CASSRGTGGHTEAFF. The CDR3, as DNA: TGTGCCAGCAGCCGCGGGACAGGGGGCCACACTGAAGCTTTCTTT.

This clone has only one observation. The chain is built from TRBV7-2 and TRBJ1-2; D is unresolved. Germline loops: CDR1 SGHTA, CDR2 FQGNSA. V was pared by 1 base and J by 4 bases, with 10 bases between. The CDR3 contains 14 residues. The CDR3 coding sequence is TGTGCCAGCAGCTTAGAGGTTGAGGGCTATGGCTACACCTTC. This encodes CASSLEVEGYGYTF.

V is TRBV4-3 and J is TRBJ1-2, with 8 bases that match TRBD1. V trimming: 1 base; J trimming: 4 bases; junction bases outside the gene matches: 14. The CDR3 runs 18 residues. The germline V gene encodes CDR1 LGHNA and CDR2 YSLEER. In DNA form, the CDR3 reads TGCGCCAGCAGCCAAGTTGGATGGGGACAGGCGATTCCCTATGGCTACACCTTC. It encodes CASSQVGWGQAIPYGYTF.

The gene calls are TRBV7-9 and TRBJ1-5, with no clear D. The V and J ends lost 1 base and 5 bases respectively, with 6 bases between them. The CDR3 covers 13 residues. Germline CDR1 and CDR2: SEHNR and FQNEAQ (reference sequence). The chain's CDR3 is CASSLDTYQPQHF. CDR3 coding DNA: TGTGCCAGCAGCTTAGACACCTATCAGCCCCAGCATTTT.

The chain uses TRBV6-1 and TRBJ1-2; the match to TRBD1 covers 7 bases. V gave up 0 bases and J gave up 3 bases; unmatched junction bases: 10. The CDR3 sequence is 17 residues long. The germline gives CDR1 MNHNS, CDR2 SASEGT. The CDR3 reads CASSEALDGTAYYGYTF. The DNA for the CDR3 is TGTGCCAGCAGTGAAGCGCTCGACGGGACAGCTTACTATGGCTACACCTTC.

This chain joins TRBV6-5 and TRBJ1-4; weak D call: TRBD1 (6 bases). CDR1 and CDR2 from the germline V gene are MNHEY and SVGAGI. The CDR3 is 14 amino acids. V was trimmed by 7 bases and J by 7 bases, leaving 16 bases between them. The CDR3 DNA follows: TGTGCCAGCAAACAGGGTTTCGGTAGTGAAAAACTGTTTTTT. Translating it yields CASKQGFGSEKLFF.

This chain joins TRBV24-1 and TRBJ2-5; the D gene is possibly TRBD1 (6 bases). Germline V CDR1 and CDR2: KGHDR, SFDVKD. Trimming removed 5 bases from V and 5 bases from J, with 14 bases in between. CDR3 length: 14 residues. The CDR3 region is CATSAGIQGETQYF. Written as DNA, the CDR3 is TGTGCCACCAGTGCAGGGATCCAGGGGGAGACCCAGTACTTC.

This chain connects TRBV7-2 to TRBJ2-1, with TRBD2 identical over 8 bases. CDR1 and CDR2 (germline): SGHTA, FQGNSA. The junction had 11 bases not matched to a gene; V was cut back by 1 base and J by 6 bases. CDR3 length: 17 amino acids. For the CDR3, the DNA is TGTGCCAGCAGCTTAGGAATAGCGGGAAACGCACGCAATGAGCAGTTCTTC. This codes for CASSLGIAGNARNEQFF. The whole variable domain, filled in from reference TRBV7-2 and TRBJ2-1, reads GAGVSQSPSNKVTEKGKDVELRCDPISGHTALYWYRQSLGQGLEFLIYFQGNSAPDKSGLPSDRFSAERTGGSVSTLTIQRTQQEDSAVYLCASSLGIAGNARNEQFFGPGTRLTVL.

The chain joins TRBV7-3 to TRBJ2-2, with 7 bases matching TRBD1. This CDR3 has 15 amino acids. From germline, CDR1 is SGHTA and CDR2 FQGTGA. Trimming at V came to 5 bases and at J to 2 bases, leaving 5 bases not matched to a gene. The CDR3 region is CASSQTGLNTGELFF. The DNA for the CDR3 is TGTGCCAGCAGCCAGACAGGGTTAAACACCGGGGAGCTGTTTTTT.

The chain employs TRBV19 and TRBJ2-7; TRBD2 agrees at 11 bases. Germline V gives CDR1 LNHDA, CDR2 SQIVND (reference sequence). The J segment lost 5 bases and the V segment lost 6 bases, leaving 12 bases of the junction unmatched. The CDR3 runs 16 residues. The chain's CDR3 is CASSDSLAGGFDEQYF. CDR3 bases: TGTGCCAGTAGCGATTCCCTAGCGGGAGGATTCGACGAGCAGTACTTC.